This entry features one TCR beta chain sequence. The record originates from a study of post-analysis software for immune sequencing data. Unique molecular identifiers were carried by the TCR beta cDNA libraries. MiXCR was run by TCRdb on the PCR reads, yielding one entry per CDR3 protein. The sample records 600,000 to 700,000 distinct CDR3 sequences, 55% to 70% being singletons. What was sequenced was blood. The clonotype comes from a girl aged 2 to 9 with multiple sclerosis.

CDR3 sequence reads: CASSSGTGPEQYF. The CDR3 nucleotides read TGTGCCAGCAGCTCCGGGACAGGGCCCGAGCAGTACTTC. The chain is built from TRBV5-5 and TRBJ2-7; 9 bases map to TRBD1. Germline CDR1 is SGHKS and CDR2 is YYEKEE (reference sequence). This CDR3 spans 13 amino acids. J gave up 6 bases and V 3 bases, and 4 bases lay outside the gene matches.